The 5 T cell receptor beta chains below were found in one sample sequenced in a study of T cells in Graves' hyperthyroidism and ophthalmopathy (dated by TCRdb to the late 2010s). Libraries were prepared through multiplex PCR. The reads were generated on an Illumina HiSeq 2000. TCR beta CDR3 regions were amplified from RNA transcripts. For the first round of RT-PCR on the TCR CDR3, the HTBI primer set was used together with the Qiagen OneStep RT-PCR kit. TCRdb reworked the public reads: Q25 trimming with fastp, MiXCR clone assembly, productive beta chains retained. Identical CDR3 proteins give one entry, which carries the most common genes and DNA. In all, the sample holds 350,000 to 400,000 distinct CDR3 sequences, and around a sixth of those were seen once. The ten largest clones capture 40% to 45% of the sample. Sequenced input: blood. The source is a man younger than 30 with Graves' ophthalmopathy.

This clonotype has only one observation. A read error may be the cause here, since a much bigger clone is one base away. The DNA of the CDR3 is TGTGCCAGCAGTTCCCCAAGACAGGATGGCTACGCCTTC. Translated, it gives CASSSPRQDGYAF. The chain uses TRBV28 and TRBJ1-2, with D maybe TRBD1 (6 bases). Looked up from germline, CDR1 is MDHEN and CDR2 is SYDVKM. CDR3 size: 13 residues.

A few counts support this clonotype. The gene calls are TRBV18 and TRBJ1-5, with D possibly matching TRBD1 (5 bases). From germline, CDR1 is KGHSH and CDR2 LQKENI. Trimming took off 6 bases at V and 3 bases at J, with 15 bases between the two ends. The CDR3 runs 15 residues. The CDR3 reads CASSPLGGVNQPQHF. Written as DNA, the CDR3 is TGTGCCAGCTCCCCTTTGGGGGGAGTCAATCAGCCCCAGCATTTT.

This clonotype occurred many times. The chain couples TRBV3-1 to TRBJ1-6, with 7 bases identical to TRBD1. V shed 1 base, J shed 7 bases, and the junction held 4 bases outside the gene matches. This CDR3 spans 15 amino acids. The V gene's germline CDR1 is LGHDT and CDR2 YNNKEL (reference sequence). This chain's CDR3 is CASSQGTGLNSPLHF. The CDR3, as DNA: TGTGCCAGCAGCCAAGGGACAGGCCTAAATTCACCCCTCCACTTT.

This clonotype came up many times. This sequence joins TRBV12-3 or TRBV12-4 and TRBJ2-3; TRBD2 matches at 10 bases. This CDR3 region has 16 residues. The trim removed 5 bases at V and 3 bases at J, leaving 8 bases unmatched. CDR3 nucleotide sequence: TGTGCCAGCAGTCTCCGAGCGGGGGGGAGTACAGATACGCAGTATTTT. This codes for CASSLRAGGSTDTQYF.

This clonotype has only a few counts. The V gene is TRBV10-3, the J gene TRBJ1-1; D gene unclear. V lost 3 bases and J lost 11, with 16 bases in between. CDR1 is ENHRY, CDR2 SYGVKD, per germline. This CDR3 has 13 amino acids. The CDR3 DNA reads TGTGCCATCAGTGACCCTAGGGAGAATAAGGCTTTCTTT. Encoded protein: CAISDPRENKAFF.